What follows describes a single TCR beta chain. Its specificity is not known. Other DNA sequences from this sample encode an identical CDR3 as well. Losses at the gene ends were 4 bases for V and 1 base for J; bases not matched to a gene: 4. Germline-derived CDR1 and CDR2 are SGHRS and YFSETQ. The CDR3 sequence is 14 residues long. The source of the sample is a study of OX40 agonist ivuxolimab in advanced cancers. Background on the study: Those enrolled were approximately 83% male, with a mean age of 60 years and ages from 23 to 79.

Notes on the study in general: In CD8+ T cells, expanded clones were on average more numerous than in CD4+.

Sequencing was performed with immunoSEQ multiplex PCR; in TCRdb, only in-frame clones are kept and a portion is missing. This table holds 45,000 to 70,000 clones, about 89% found once. The chain links TRBV5-1 to TRBJ1-1, with 7 nucleotides matching TRBD1. This specimen consisted of CD4+ or CD8+ T cells sorted from blood, obtained in a trial of the OX40 agonist ivuxolimab. The sequence derives from an adult with an advanced solid tumor such as melanoma, head and neck, liver or kidney cancer. The CDR3 nucleotides are TGCGCCAGCAGCCTCGGACAGGCGAACACTGAAGCTTTCTTT. It codes for CASSLGQANTEAFF.